The 22 T cell receptor beta chains below come from one sample, sequenced in a study of T cells in Graves' hyperthyroidism and ophthalmopathy. The CDR3 regions of TCR beta were amplified from RNA transcripts. The HTBI set primed first-round TCR CDR3 RT-PCR. Using its own MiXCR run on the multiplex PCR reads, TCRdb lists one record per CDR3 protein. The sample holds approximately 400,000 distinct CDR3 sequences; 15% to 19% are singletons and the top ten take around 7%. The sample comprised blood. The receptors come from a woman under 30 with Graves' hyperthyroidism.

To note about this clonotype: Just one base apart from a much larger clone, this may be a read error. V usage is TRBV10-3 and J usage is TRBJ2-5; TRBD2 aligns across 12 bases. After removal of 2 bases from V and 5 bases from J, the junction contained 9 bases not matched to a gene. Germline V gives CDR1 ENHRY, CDR2 SYGVKD. The CDR3 is 17 amino acids. Here the CDR3 DNA reads TGTGCCATCAGTGAGCCGATGACTAGCGGGAGAGCGGAGACCCAGTACTTC. This sequence encodes CAISEPMTSGRAETQYF.

Ten or more counts support this clonotype. V and J are TRBV11-2 and TRBJ1-3, with D possibly being TRBD1 (6 bases). The germline V gene encodes CDR1 SGHAT and CDR2 FQNNGV. V was pared by 6 bases and J by 0 bases, with 18 bases between. The CDR3 has 17 residues. This CDR3 is CASSPLPGQFSGNTIYF. CDR3 nucleotide sequence: TGTGCCAGCAGTCCCTTACCCGGACAGTTCTCTGGAAACACCATATATTTT.

J is TRBJ1-3 and V is TRBV19, with no clear D. The CDR3 extends over 12 amino acids. Germline CDR1 reads LNHDA; CDR2 reads SQIVND (reference sequence). Trimming removed 4 bases from V and 4 bases from J, with 5 bases in between. For the CDR3, the DNA is TGTGCCAGTAGTAAACCGGGAAACACCATATATTTT. It codes for CASSKPGNTIYF.

This clonotype has at least ten counts. This chain links TRBV5-1 with TRBJ2-5; 9 bases fit TRBD1. The CDR3 runs to 15 residues. Trimming at V came to 4 bases and at J to 8 bases, leaving 12 bases not matched to a gene. The germline CDR1 and CDR2 sequences are SGHRS and YFSETQ. The CDR3 DNA sequence: TGCGCCAGCAGCCGGGTAACCGGGACAGGGCCTACCCAGTACTTC. Translating gives CASSRVTGTGPTQYF.

This clonotype was counted many times. The V and J genes are TRBV28 and TRBJ1-1, with D unclear. The CDR3 extends over 11 amino acids. V was trimmed by 6 bases and J by 4 bases, leaving 6 bases between them. Per the germline V gene, CDR1 is MDHEN and CDR2 is SYDVKM. CDR3: CASSSPTEAFF. CDR3 bases: TGTGCCAGCAGCTCCCCCACTGAAGCTTTCTTT.

The rearrangement uses TRBV4-1 and TRBJ2-7, with D uncertain. V lost 3 bases, J lost 2 bases, and 8 bases lay in between. The V gene's germline CDR1 is MGHRA and CDR2 YSYEKL. The length of the CDR3 is 13 residues. The chain's CDR3 is CASSQTATYEQYF. In DNA, the CDR3 is TGCGCCAGCAGCCAGACGGCAACCTACGAGCAGTACTTC.

This clonotype was seen a handful of times. V is TRBV29-1 and J is TRBJ1-1; D possibly corresponds to TRBD1 (5 bases). The V gene lost 3 bases and the J gene lost 3 bases, with 20 bases spanning the gap. In germline, CDR1 is SQVTM, CDR2 ANQGSEA. CDR3 size: 16 residues. The CDR3 DNA is TGCAGCGTTGAGGGGGGGGACCGGCGGGTTGACACTGAAGCTTTCTTT. This sequence encodes CSVEGGDRRVDTEAFF.

In its sample, this clonotype was seen many times. This chain links TRBV6-2 or TRBV6-3 with TRBJ2-2; D is ambiguous. In germline, CDR1 is MNHEY, CDR2 SVGEGT. The CDR3 runs 13 residues. V was cut by 6 bases and J by 4 bases, with 9 bases left in between. The CDR3 nucleotides read TGTGCCAGCAGGACGGGTGGCACCGGGGAGCTGTTTTTT. It yields the protein CASRTGGTGELFF.

The rearrangement links TRBV12-3 or TRBV12-4 to TRBJ1-5; D gene ambiguous. CDR3 length equals 14 residues. Trimming removed 6 bases from V and 2 bases from J, with 11 bases in between. The CDR3 DNA sequence: TGTGCCAGCAGGTCCGGCAGAGGCAATCAGCCCCAGCATTTT. Translating gives CASRSGRGNQPQHF.

Ten or more counts support this clonotype. The chain carries TRBV5-1 and TRBJ2-1; D perhaps matches TRBD2 (7 bases). Germline V CDR1 and CDR2: SGHRS, YFSETQ. Trimming shortened V by 6 bases and J by 6 bases, and 19 bases separated the two germline ends. This CDR3 is built from 15 residues. CDR3 coding DNA: TGCGCCAGCAACCTCGGACTAGGGGGTAGCAATGAGCAGTTCTTC. This codes for CASNLGLGGSNEQFF. Filled out from reference TRBV5-1 and TRBJ2-1, the complete variable domain reads KAGVTQTPRYLIKTRGQQVTLSCSPISGHRSVSWYQQTPGQGLQFLFEYFSETQRNKGNFPGRFSGRQFSNSRSEMNVSTLELGDSALYLCASNLGLGGSNEQFFGPGTRLTVL.

This clonotype was seen ten or more times. The gene calls are TRBV7-9 and TRBJ1-5; TRBD1 is a possible D gene (6 bases). The germline V gene encodes CDR1 SEHNR and CDR2 FQNEAQ (reference sequence). Trimming took 5 bases from V and 6 from J, leaving 11 bases between them. The CDR3 runs 13 residues. The CDR3 spells CASSGGGGQPQHF. CDR3 DNA sequence: TGTGCCAGCAGCGGAGGGGGGGGTCAGCCCCAGCATTTT.

This clonotype has a handful of counts. This chain connects TRBV27 to TRBJ1-1; D is possibly TRBD1 (6 bases). CDR3 length equals 15 residues. Germline-derived CDR1 and CDR2 are MNHEY and SMNVEV (reference sequence). The V gene lost 0 bases and the J gene lost 3 bases, with 11 bases spanning the gap. CDR3 in amino acids: CASSLSAGADTEAFF. The DNA for the CDR3 is TGTGCCAGCAGTTTATCGGCGGGGGCGGACACTGAAGCTTTCTTT.

The table lists this clonotype with many counts. The chain carries TRBV30 and TRBJ1-1; D is uncertain. The CDR3 is 12 residues long. V lost 2 bases to trimming and J lost 3 bases, with 7 bases between them. Per germline, CDR1 GTSNPN and CDR2 SVGIG (reference sequence). DNA for the CDR3: TGTGCCTGGAGTCCCTCGGACACTGAAGCTTTCTTT. This sequence encodes CAWSPSDTEAFF.

This clonotype was observed a handful of times. The chain carries TRBV12-3 or TRBV12-4 and TRBJ2-7; no clear D. Trimming cost V 0 bases and J 6 bases, with 9 bases left between them. The CDR3 has 13 amino acids. The CDR3 region is CASSLAVGGEQYF. DNA of the CDR3: TGTGCCAGCAGTTTAGCGGTAGGTGGCGAGCAGTACTTC.

At least ten counts were recorded for this clonotype. The genes are TRBV5-1 and TRBJ1-1, with no clear D. The germline V gene encodes CDR1 SGHRS and CDR2 YFSETQ. This CDR3 comprises 12 residues. V shed 6 bases and J shed 6 bases, with 12 bases lying between them. For the CDR3, the DNA is TGCGCCAGCATGGGAGGGAGCGCTGAAGCTTTCTTT. Encoded protein: CASMGGSAEAFF.

This clonotype was seen at least ten times. DNA of the CDR3: TGCAGTGCTAGGGCTGACATGGGAGGTGGTGGCTACACCTTC. Protein product: CSARADMGGGGYTF. The rearrangement links TRBV20-1 to TRBJ1-2; D is unclear. In germline, CDR1 is DFQATT, CDR2 SNEGSKA (reference sequence). This CDR3 has 14 amino acids. V lost 3 bases to trimming and J lost 7 bases, with 18 bases between them.

The gene calls are TRBV4-1 and TRBJ2-1; 10 positions match TRBD2. Unmatched junction bases numbered 2, after V lost 1 base and J lost 5 bases. Germline V gene lookup returns CDR1 MGHRA and CDR2 YSYEKL. The CDR3 covers 15 residues. CDR3 residues: CASSQALAGHNEQFF. The CDR3 bases are TGCGCCAGCAGCCAAGCACTAGCGGGGCACAATGAGCAGTTCTTC.

The V gene is TRBV5-1, the J gene TRBJ2-4, with 8 bases aligning to TRBD1. From germline, CDR1 is SGHRS and CDR2 YFSETQ. Trimming cost V 4 bases and J 0 bases; bases outside gene matches: 3. The CDR3 extends over 15 amino acids. The CDR3 DNA follows: TGCGCCAGCAGCCTAGGACAGGGAGCCAAAAACATTCAGTACTTC. Translating gives CASSLGQGAKNIQYF.

This clonotype has a handful of counts. This chain joins TRBV12-3 or TRBV12-4 and TRBJ2-1; 14 nucleotides match TRBD2. The J segment lost 4 bases and the V segment lost 7 bases, leaving 15 bases of the junction unmatched. The CDR3 has 19 residues. The CDR3 DNA reads as TGTGCCAGCACCCTTAGACTAGCGGGGGGGCTCGGGGGTTACAATGAGCAGTTCTTC. This gives the protein CASTLRLAGGLGGYNEQFF.

This chain uses TRBV6-2 or TRBV6-3 with TRBJ2-3, with TRBD2 matching over 8 bases. This CDR3 has 17 amino acids. CDR1 and CDR2 (germline): MNHEY, SVGEGT. V shed 6 bases, J shed 2 bases, and the junction held 13 bases outside the gene matches. The CDR3 nucleotides are TGTGCCAGCAGGGAAACCGGGGGGGGCCCGTACACAGATACGCAGTATTTT. It is translated as CASRETGGGPYTDTQYF.

The sample holds many counts of this clonotype. The rearrangement links TRBV10-3 to TRBJ2-7; TRBD2 agrees at 9 bases. This CDR3 has 18 residues. The junction had 14 bases not matched to a gene; V was cut back by 0 bases and J by 5 bases. Germline V gives CDR1 ENHRY, CDR2 SYGVKD. Written as DNA, the CDR3 is TGTGCCATCAGTGAGTCAAAGGCCGGACGGCGGGAGGGCCACGAGCAGTACTTC. Translating it yields CAISESKAGRREGHEQYF.

This clonotype was recorded once. Since a much larger clone is just one base distant, this may be a read error. The chain has TRBV19 and TRBJ1-5; D is unclear. The CDR3 spans 15 residues. The germline V gene has CDR1 LNHDA and CDR2 SQIVND (reference sequence). CDR3 amino acids: CASSITDRSNQPRHF. DNA for the CDR3: TGTGCCAGTAGTATCACCGACCGAAGCAATCAGCCCCGGCATTTT.